Listed below are T cell receptor beta chains from one sample, sequenced in a study of OX40 agonist ivuxolimab in advanced cancers. The assay was immunoSEQ multiplex PCR, and TCRdb's table has in-frame clones only and misses some. Counted here are 65,000 to 80,000 clones, roughly 89% occurring once; the ten biggest clones make up roughly 13%. The sequenced sample was CD4+ or CD8+ T cells sorted from blood, obtained in a trial of the OX40 agonist ivuxolimab. These TCRs come from an adult with an advanced solid tumor such as melanoma, head and neck, liver or kidney cancer. CDR3s include the opening cysteine and the closing phenylalanine or tryptophan. Fields, in order: CDR3 DNA, CDR3 protein, D gene, clone size, J gene, V gene. D genes are given only for firm matches. Size tells how often a clone was seen (once, few, many) or the class of an expanded clone, and some rows leave it out.

TGTGCCAGCAGCCAAAAAGAGAACACTGAAGCTTTCTTT	CASSQKENTEAFF	NA	NA	TRBJ1-1	TRBV6-1
TGTGCCATCGTGGCTGGCGGTGGGGACGAGCAGTACTTC	CAIVAGGGDEQYF	NA	few	TRBJ2-7	TRBV10-3
TGTGCCAGCAGCTCGAGGACAGGTAAAGGCTACGAGCAGTACTTC	CASSSRTGKGYEQYF	NA	NA	TRBJ2-7	TRBV21-1
TGTGCCAGCAGTCTAACGGGGACGCTCTTGGGAAACATTCAGTACTTC	CASSLTGTLLGNIQYF	NA	NA	TRBJ2-4	TRBV27
TGTGCCAGCAGCTTAAGCCCCGGGAGCCGGGGAAACATTCAGTACTTC	CASSLSPGSRGNIQYF	NA	few	TRBJ2-4	TRBV11-1
TGTGCCAGCAGTGACCCCGGGGATTCCTACGAGCAGTACTTC	CASSDPGDSYEQYF	NA	few	TRBJ2-7	TRBV6-1
TGTGCTAGCAGCCCCGGGACAGGCGGGGAGACCCAGTACTTC	CASSPGTGGETQYF	TRBD1	NA	TRBJ2-5	TRBV7-7
TGTGCCAGCAGTTACTCGAAAGGGAATGAGCAGTTCTTC	CASSYSKGNEQFF	NA	NA	TRBJ2-1	TRBV6-5
TGTGCCACTCGTACAGGGGGAGGAATGAACACTGAAGCTTTCTTT	CATRTGGGMNTEAFF	TRBD1	once	TRBJ1-1	TRBV19
TGTGCTACCAGGGCAGCGACGTCCTACGAGCAGTACTTC	CATRAATSYEQYF	NA	NA	TRBJ2-7	TRBV12-5
TGTGCCAGCAGCCAAACGGGACAGCCCTACGAGCAGTACTTC	CASSQTGQPYEQYF	TRBD1	once	TRBJ2-7	TRBV5-3
TGTGCCAGCAGTTATGGGTGGGAGCAGTACTTC	CASSYGWEQYF	NA	few	TRBJ2-7	TRBV6-5
TGTGCCAGCAGCCCTGGCGTCTTCGGGGCTGAGACCCAGTACTTC	CASSPGVFGAETQYF	NA	NA	TRBJ2-5	TRBV27
TGTGCCAGCAGTTACCAAGCAGTTGGATTGAACGAGCAGTACTTC	CASSYQAVGLNEQYF	NA	NA	TRBJ2-7	TRBV6-6
TGTGCCAGCAGCTCCGCGGGGGTCGGCGAGCAGTACTTC	CASSSAGVGEQYF	TRBD2	NA	TRBJ2-7	TRBV11-2
TGTGCCAGCAGTTACAATTCAGGGATCCACGAGCAGTACTTC	CASSYNSGIHEQYF	NA	NA	TRBJ2-7	TRBV6-6
TGTGCCAGCAGCCCGCACGGGGATGGCTACGAGCAGTACTTC	CASSPHGDGYEQYF	NA	once	TRBJ2-7	TRBV4-2
TGTGCTAGTGGTTGGGGAGCCCATGAGCAGTTCTTC	CASGWGAHEQFF	NA	NA	TRBJ2-1	TRBV12-5
TGTGCCAGTAGTATAGTCCCCACAGATACGCAGTATTTT	CASSIVPTDTQYF	NA	once	TRBJ2-3	TRBV19
TGTGCCAGCAGTCTGGGGTCGGAAGGAGCTTACGAGCAGTACTTC	CASSLGSEGAYEQYF	NA	NA	TRBJ2-7	TRBV7-6
TGTGCCAGTAGCTCCGCAATCTATGAGCAGTTCTTC	CASSSAIYEQFF	NA	NA	TRBJ2-1	TRBV19
TGTGCCAGCAGCGCCCCTGGGACAGGGGCGAACACCGGGGAGCTGTTTTTT	CASSAPGTGANTGELFF	TRBD1	NA	TRBJ2-2	TRBV9
TGCAGCGACCGAACTTCAACAGGGTGGGGCTACACCTTC	CSDRTSTGWGYTF	NA	NA	TRBJ1-2	TRBV29-1
TGTGCCAGCAGCTTACCCCCACAGGGTAATGAAAAACTGTTTTTT	CASSLPPQGNEKLFF	NA	NA	TRBJ1-4	TRBV11-3
TGTGCCAGCAGCCCACAAAGGGGAAAGCGGGAGAGGAACAATGAGCAGTTCTTC	CASSPQRGKRERNNEQFF	TRBD2	NA	TRBJ2-1	TRBV28
TGTGCCAGCAGCTCCCTCCCACCCAACTCCTACGAGCAGTACTTC	CASSSLPPNSYEQYF	NA	NA	TRBJ2-7	TRBV11-2
TGTGCCAGCAGCTCTAACTTGATAGGTGAAAAACTGTTTTTT	CASSSNLIGEKLFF	NA	NA	TRBJ1-4	TRBV7-8
TGTGCCAGCAGTTACTCAGGGGGTCATCGGCCCCAGCATTTT	CASSYSGGHRPQHF	NA	NA	TRBJ1-5	TRBV6-5
TGTGCCAGCAGCCAATCGAGTCTTTTCTTAACCGAGCAGTACTTC	CASSQSSLFLTEQYF	NA	NA	TRBJ2-7	TRBV16
TGTGCCAGCAGCACGCGGACAGGGGATAATTCACCCCTCCACTTT	CASSTRTGDNSPLHF	TRBD1	NA	TRBJ1-6	TRBV9
TGTGCCAGCAGCCAAGTTATTAGCGGGAGTCCCGGGGAGCTGTTTTTT	CASSQVISGSPGELFF	TRBD2	NA	TRBJ2-2	TRBV4-2
TGTGCCAGCAGCCCCGGGGGAGGCTCCTACGAGCAGTACTTC	CASSPGGGSYEQYF	NA	once	TRBJ2-7	TRBV27
TGCGCCAGCAGCTTGAGGAGTGGGGACACCGGGGAGCTGTTTTTT	CASSLRSGDTGELFF	NA	NA	TRBJ2-2	TRBV5-1
TGCGCCAGCAGCCAAGAGTCTGGGCTCATCGGGCAGCCCCAGCATTTT	CASSQESGLIGQPQHF	NA	NA	TRBJ1-5	TRBV4-1
TGCGCCAGCAGCTTGGGGGCGGGAGGAGCACGGGAGACCCAGTACTTC	CASSLGAGGARETQYF	TRBD2	NA	TRBJ2-5	TRBV5-1
TGTGCCAGCAGCTTCCCGGGACAGAATGAGCAGTTCTTC	CASSFPGQNEQFF	TRBD1	NA	TRBJ2-1	TRBV7-9
TGTGCCAGCAGCCGATCTAGCGGGACCTCCTACGAGCAGTACTTC	CASSRSSGTSYEQYF	TRBD2	NA	TRBJ2-7	TRBV6-5
TGTGCCAGTAAAGGTCCCTCTGAGTACACTGAAGCTTTCTTT	CASKGPSEYTEAFF	NA	NA	TRBJ1-1	TRBV19
TGTGCCTGGAGTGTCGATACATTTTCTGGAAACACCATATATTTT	CAWSVDTFSGNTIYF	NA	NA	TRBJ1-3	TRBV30
TGCGCCAGCAGCCCCGGACAGCCCAACACTGAAGCTTTCTTT	CASSPGQPNTEAFF	NA	NA	TRBJ1-1	TRBV5-1
TGTGCCAGCAGCCTGGGCCTTTACAAATCTGGGGCCAACGTCCTGACTTTC	CASSLGLYKSGANVLTF	NA	NA	TRBJ2-6	TRBV7-9
TGTGCCACCCCGGGAGGAACATATGGCTACACCTTC	CATPGGTYGYTF	NA	few	TRBJ1-2	TRBV2
TGTGCCAGCAGTTACTCGGCGGCGCCGCCGGGGGAGCAGTATTTT	CASSYSAAPPGEQYF	NA	NA	TRBJ2-3	TRBV6-5
TGTGCCAGCAGCAAAAGACACAACAGGGGGCAGGAAAAACTGTTTTTT	CASSKRHNRGQEKLFF	NA	NA	TRBJ1-4	TRBV21-1
TGTGCCAGCAGCTGGGAGCTAGCGGGTATGGGAGATACGCAGTATTTT	CASSWELAGMGDTQYF	TRBD2	NA	TRBJ2-3	TRBV7-9
TGTGCCAGCTTAGATGAGGGGGCTACCACTGAAGCTTTCTTT	CASLDEGATTEAFF	TRBD1	NA	TRBJ1-1	TRBV2
TGTGCCTGGAGTCCGGGTTGGGGGAGGGGCCCATCGACGCAGTATTTT	CAWSPGWGRGPSTQYF	TRBD2	NA	TRBJ2-3	TRBV30
TGTGCCAGCAGCCAAGTCGACAGGGGGCCGCCTGAGGACACCATATATTTT	CASSQVDRGPPEDTIYF	TRBD1	NA	TRBJ1-3	TRBV4-2
TGTGCCAGCAGCCAATTCGGCCAAGAGACCCAGTACTTC	CASSQFGQETQYF	NA	NA	TRBJ2-5	TRBV7-3
TGTGCCAGCAGCTTTAGGGGCTCCTACAATGAGCAGTTCTTC	CASSFRGSYNEQFF	NA	NA	TRBJ2-1	TRBV11-3
TGCGCCAGCAGCTTGGGGGTCTGGACAGGGAGGACCGGGGAGCTGTTTTTT	CASSLGVWTGRTGELFF	TRBD1	NA	TRBJ2-2	TRBV5-1
TGTGCCTGGAATGGGGGTCCGAACACTGAAGCTTTCTTT	CAWNGGPNTEAFF	NA	NA	TRBJ1-1	TRBV30
TGCGCCAGCAGCTTGGAGAAAACTTTCTCCTACAATGAGCAGTTCTTC	CASSLEKTFSYNEQFF	NA	NA	TRBJ2-1	TRBV5-1
TGTGCCAGCAGCTCACTAGCGGTCGCCCAAGAGACCCAGTACTTC	CASSSLAVAQETQYF	TRBD2	NA	TRBJ2-5	TRBV7-2
TGTGCCAGCAGCTTAGAATCCCGGGTAGGGCTAGGGGACGAGCAGTACTTC	CASSLESRVGLGDEQYF	NA	NA	TRBJ2-7	TRBV7-8
TGCAGCGCAGCCTGGGGCTGGACAGGGGAAGGTGAAAAACTGTTTTTT	CSAAWGWTGEGEKLFF	TRBD1	NA	TRBJ1-4	TRBV29-1
TGTGCCAGCAAAACAGGGGAAATCAATGAGCAGTTCTTC	CASKTGEINEQFF	TRBD1	once	TRBJ2-1	TRBV2
TGTGCCAGCAGCTCGCAGGGAAGTGGCTACACCTTC	CASSSQGSGYTF	NA	NA	TRBJ1-2	TRBV11-3